Each of the 5 T cell receptor beta chains below was sequenced from the same sample in a study of blood T cell repertoires in COVID-19 (dated by TCRdb to about 2020). Library preparation used the immunoSEQ multiplex PCR assay. In its TCRdb copy, this immuneACCESS table keeps in-frame sequences only and misses some clones. Where compared with another copy, unresolved V genes explain less than half of these, and the others have no known cause. This sample holds around 250,000 clones; about 88% were observed only once. The ten largest clones capture approximately 4% of the sample. The source material was PBMCs or T cells enriched from blood (not recorded which). The receptors were gathered from a man aged 25 to 40 with acute COVID-19.

This clone appeared a few times. This chain joins TRBV3-1 (or the pseudogene TRBV3-2) and TRBJ1-5; D gene uncertain. The germline gives CDR1 LGHDT, CDR2 YNNKEL (reference sequence). The CDR3 has 13 residues. V was pared by 1 base and J by 7 bases, with 8 bases between. The DNA for the CDR3 is TGTGCCAGCAGCCAAGGGAGGGAACAGCCCCAGCATTTT. It yields the protein CASSQGREQPQHF.

This clone appeared a few times. CDR3 region: CASRLGTSGSTDTQYF. The CDR3 DNA sequence: TGTGCCAGCAGGTTGGGGACTAGCGGGAGCACAGATACGCAGTATTTT. The gene calls are TRBV7-9 and TRBJ2-3; 12 bases align to TRBD2. CDR3 length: 16 residues. Per the germline V gene, CDR1 is SEHNR and CDR2 is FQNEAQ (reference sequence). The ends lost 6 bases at V and 0 bases at J; junction bases unmatched: 4.

V and J are TRBV5-6 and TRBJ2-1; the D gene is possibly TRBD2 (6 bases). The V gene's germline CDR1 is SGHDT and CDR2 YYEEEE. The CDR3 length is 16 residues. Trimming removed 0 bases at V and 0 bases at J, with 10 bases between. The CDR3 protein is CASSLGLAASYNEQFF. As DNA, the CDR3 is TGTGCCAGCAGCTTGGGGTTAGCGGCCTCCTACAATGAGCAGTTCTTC.

V usage is TRBV19 and J usage is TRBJ1-2, with a tentative D call TRBD1 (6 bases). The V gene lost 5 bases and the J gene lost 0 bases, with 13 bases spanning the gap. Germline assignment: CDR1 LNHDA and CDR2 SQIVND (reference sequence). The CDR3 length is 15 residues. CDR3 in amino acids: CASSLWDKANYGYTF. The DNA for the CDR3 is TGTGCCAGTAGTTTATGGGACAAAGCTAACTATGGCTACACCTTC.

Written as DNA, the CDR3 is TGTGCCAGCAGCTCCCCCGGGCGGGAAGATGATAACTATGGCTACACCTTC. Translation: CASSSPGREDDNYGYTF. The chain joins TRBV11-3 to TRBJ1-2; no clear D. Germline assignment: CDR1 SGHNT and CDR2 YENEEA. The CDR3 length is 17 residues. V lost 4 bases, J lost 1 base, and 19 bases lay in between.